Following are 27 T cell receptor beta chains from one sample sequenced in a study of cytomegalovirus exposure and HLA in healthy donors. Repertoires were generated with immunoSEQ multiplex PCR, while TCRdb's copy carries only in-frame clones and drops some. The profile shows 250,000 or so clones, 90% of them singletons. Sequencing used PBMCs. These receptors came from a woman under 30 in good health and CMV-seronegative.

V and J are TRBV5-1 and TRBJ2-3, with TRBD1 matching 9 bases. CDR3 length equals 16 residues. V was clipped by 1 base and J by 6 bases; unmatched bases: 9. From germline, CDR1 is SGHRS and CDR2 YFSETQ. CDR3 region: CASSLLGTGSSDTQYF. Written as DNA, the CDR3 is TGCGCCAGCAGCTTGCTTGGGACAGGGTCAAGCGATACGCAGTATTTT. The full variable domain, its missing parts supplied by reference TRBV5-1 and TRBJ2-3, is KAGVTQTPRYLIKTRGQQVTLSCSPISGHRSVSWYQQTPGQGLQFLFEYFSETQRNKGNFPGRFSGRQFSNSRSEMNVSTLELGDSALYLCASSLLGTGSSDTQYFGPGTRLTVL.

The CDR3 nucleotides are TGTGCCAGCAGCGTCGGAGGGGTGGATGAAAAACTGTTTTTT. Amino acid sequence: CASSVGGVDEKLFF. This chain uses TRBV9 with TRBJ1-4; D possibly corresponds to TRBD1 (5 bases). This CDR3 comprises 14 residues. Germline CDR1 SGDLS, CDR2 YYNGEE. V was trimmed by 2 bases and J by 6 bases, leaving 11 bases between them.

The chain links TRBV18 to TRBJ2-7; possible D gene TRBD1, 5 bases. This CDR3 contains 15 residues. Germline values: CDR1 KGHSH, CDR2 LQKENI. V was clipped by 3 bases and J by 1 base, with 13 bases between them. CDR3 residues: CASSPAGFHSYEQYF. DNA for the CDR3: TGTGCCAGCTCACCGGCAGGGTTTCATTCCTACGAGCAGTACTTC.

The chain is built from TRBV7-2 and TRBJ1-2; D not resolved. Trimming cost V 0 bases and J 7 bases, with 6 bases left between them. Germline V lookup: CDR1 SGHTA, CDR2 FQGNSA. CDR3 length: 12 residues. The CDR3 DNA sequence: TGTGCCAGCAGCTTAGCGGGCCGTGGCTACACCTTC. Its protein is CASSLAGRGYTF.

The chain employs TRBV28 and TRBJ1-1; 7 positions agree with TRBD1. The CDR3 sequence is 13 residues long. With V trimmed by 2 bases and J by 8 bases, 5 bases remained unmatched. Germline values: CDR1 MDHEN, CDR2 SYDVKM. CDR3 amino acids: CASSLDRAGEAFF. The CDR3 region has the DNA TGTGCCAGCAGTTTAGACAGGGCGGGGGAAGCTTTCTTT.

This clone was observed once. CDR3 DNA sequence: TGTGCCAGCAGCTTAGTTCCTCCGGGACAGGGGAACAATGAGCAGTTCTTC. This gives the protein CASSLVPPGQGNNEQFF. This sequence joins TRBV7-7 and TRBJ2-1; the match to TRBD1 covers 10 bases. Per the germline V gene, CDR1 is SSHAT and CDR2 is FNYEAQ (reference sequence). The CDR3 has 17 residues. With V trimmed by 1 base and J by 5 bases, 8 bases remained unmatched.

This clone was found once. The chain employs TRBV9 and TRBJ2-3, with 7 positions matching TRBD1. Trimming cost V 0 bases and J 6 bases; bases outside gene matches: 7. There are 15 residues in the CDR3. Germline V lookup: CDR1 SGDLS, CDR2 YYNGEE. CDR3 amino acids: CASSVEGASRDTQYF. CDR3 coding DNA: TGTGCCAGCAGCGTAGAGGGGGCCTCACGCGATACGCAGTATTTT. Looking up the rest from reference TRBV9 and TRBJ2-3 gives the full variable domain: DSGVTQTPKHLITATGQRVTLRCSPRSGDLSVYWYQQSLDQGLQFLIQYYNGEERAKGNILERFSAQQFPDLHSELNLSSLELGDSALYFCASSVEGASRDTQYFGPGTRLTVL.

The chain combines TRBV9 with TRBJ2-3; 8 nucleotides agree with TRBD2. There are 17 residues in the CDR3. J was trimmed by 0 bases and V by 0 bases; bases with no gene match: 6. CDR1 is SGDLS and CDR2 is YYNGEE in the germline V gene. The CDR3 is CASSVGSGGRSTDTQYF. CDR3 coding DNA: TGTGCCAGCAGCGTAGGAAGCGGGGGAAGGAGCACAGATACGCAGTATTTT.

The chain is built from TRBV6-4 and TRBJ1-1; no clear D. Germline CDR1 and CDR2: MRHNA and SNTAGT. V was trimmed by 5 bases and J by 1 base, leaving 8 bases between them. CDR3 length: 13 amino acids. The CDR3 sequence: CASSPQANTEAFF. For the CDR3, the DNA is TGTGCCAGCAGTCCCCAGGCGAACACTGAAGCTTTCTTT.

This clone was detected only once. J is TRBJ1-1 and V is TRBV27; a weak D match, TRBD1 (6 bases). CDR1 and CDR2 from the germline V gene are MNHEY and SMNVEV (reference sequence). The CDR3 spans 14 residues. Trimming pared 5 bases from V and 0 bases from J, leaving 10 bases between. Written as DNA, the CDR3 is TGTGCCAGCAGTACACAGGGTATGAACACTGAAGCTTTCTTT. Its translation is CASSTQGMNTEAFF.

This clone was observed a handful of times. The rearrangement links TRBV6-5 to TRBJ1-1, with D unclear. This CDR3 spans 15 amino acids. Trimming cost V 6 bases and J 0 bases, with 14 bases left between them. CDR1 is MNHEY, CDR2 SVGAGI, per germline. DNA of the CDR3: TGTGCCAGCAGACCCGCTCAGATTATGAACACTGAAGCTTTCTTT. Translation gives CASRPAQIMNTEAFF.

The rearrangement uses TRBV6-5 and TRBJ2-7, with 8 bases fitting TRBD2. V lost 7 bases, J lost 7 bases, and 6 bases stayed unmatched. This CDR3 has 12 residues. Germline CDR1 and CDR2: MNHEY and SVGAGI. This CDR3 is CASTGGPGEQYF. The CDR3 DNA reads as TGTGCCAGCACGGGGGGGCCGGGGGAGCAGTACTTC.

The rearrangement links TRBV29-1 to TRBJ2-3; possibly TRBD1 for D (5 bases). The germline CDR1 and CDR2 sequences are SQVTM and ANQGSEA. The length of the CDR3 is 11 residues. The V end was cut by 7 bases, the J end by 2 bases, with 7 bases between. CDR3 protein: CSGGNTDTQYF. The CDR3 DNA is TGCAGCGGGGGCAACACAGATACGCAGTATTTT.

CDR3 in amino acids: CASSQVISGNTIYF. The DNA for the CDR3 is TGCGCCAGCAGCCAAGTCATCTCTGGAAACACCATATATTTT. The chain couples TRBV4-1 to TRBJ1-3; the D is unclear. From germline, CDR1 is MGHRA and CDR2 YSYEKL. Trimming shortened V by 1 base and J by 0 bases, and 4 bases separated the two germline ends. The CDR3 is 14 amino acids.

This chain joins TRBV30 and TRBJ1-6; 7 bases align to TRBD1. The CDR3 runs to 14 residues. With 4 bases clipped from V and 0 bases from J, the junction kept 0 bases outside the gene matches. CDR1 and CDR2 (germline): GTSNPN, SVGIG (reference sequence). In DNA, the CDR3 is TGTGCCTGGACAGGGGGCTCCTATAATTCACCCCTCCACTTT. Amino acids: CAWTGGSYNSPLHF.

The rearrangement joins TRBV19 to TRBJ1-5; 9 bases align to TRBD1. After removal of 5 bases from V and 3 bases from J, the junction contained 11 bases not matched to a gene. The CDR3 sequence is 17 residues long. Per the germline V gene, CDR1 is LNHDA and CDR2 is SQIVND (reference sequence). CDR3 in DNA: TGTGCCAGTAGTCTAACTCCCGGGACAGGGCACAATCAGCCCCAGCATTTT. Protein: CASSLTPGTGHNQPQHF.

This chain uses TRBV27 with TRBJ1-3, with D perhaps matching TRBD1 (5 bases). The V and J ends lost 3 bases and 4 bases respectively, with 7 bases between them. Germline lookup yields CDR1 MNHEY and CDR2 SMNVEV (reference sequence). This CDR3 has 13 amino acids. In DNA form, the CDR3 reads TGTGCCAGCAGTTTGGGGGGAGGAAACACCATATATTTT. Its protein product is CASSLGGGNTIYF.

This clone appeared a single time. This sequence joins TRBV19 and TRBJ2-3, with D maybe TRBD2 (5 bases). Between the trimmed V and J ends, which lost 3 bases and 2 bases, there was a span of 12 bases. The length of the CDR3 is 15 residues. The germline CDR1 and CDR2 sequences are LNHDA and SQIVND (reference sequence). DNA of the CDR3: TGTGCCAGTAGTATGGGGAGTGGGCCCACAGATACGCAGTATTTT. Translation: CASSMGSGPTDTQYF.

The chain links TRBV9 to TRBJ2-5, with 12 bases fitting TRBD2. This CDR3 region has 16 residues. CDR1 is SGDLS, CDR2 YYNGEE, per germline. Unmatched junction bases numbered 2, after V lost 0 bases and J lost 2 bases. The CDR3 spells CASSVELAGGQETQYF. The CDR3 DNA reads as TGTGCCAGCAGCGTAGAACTAGCGGGGGGACAAGAGACCCAGTACTTC.

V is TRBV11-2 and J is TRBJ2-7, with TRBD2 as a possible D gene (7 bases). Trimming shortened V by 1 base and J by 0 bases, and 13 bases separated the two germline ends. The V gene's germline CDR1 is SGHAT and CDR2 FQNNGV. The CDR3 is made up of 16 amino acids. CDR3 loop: CASSLGRRGPSYEQYV. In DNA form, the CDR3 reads TGTGCCAGCAGCTTAGGGAGGCGGGGGCCCTCCTACGAGCAGTACGTC.

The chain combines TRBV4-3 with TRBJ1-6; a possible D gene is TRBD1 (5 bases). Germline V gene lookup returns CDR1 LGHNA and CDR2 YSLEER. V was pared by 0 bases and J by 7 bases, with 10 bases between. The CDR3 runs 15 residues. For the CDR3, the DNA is TGCGCCAGCAGCCAAGAAGGGGCCAGAAATTCACCCCTCCACTTT. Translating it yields CASSQEGARNSPLHF.

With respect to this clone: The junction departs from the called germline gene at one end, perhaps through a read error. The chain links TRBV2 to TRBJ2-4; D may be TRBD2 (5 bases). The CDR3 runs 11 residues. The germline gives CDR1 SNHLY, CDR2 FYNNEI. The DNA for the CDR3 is TGTGCCAGCAGCGTTACCGGGAACCCTTCGTTC. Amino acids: CASSVTGNPSF. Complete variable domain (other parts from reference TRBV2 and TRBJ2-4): EPEVTQTPSHQVTQMGQEVILRCVPISNHLYFYWYRQILGQKVEFLVSFYNNEISEKSEIFDDQFSVERPDGSNFTLKIRSTKLEDSAMYFCASSVTGNPSFGAGTRLSVL.

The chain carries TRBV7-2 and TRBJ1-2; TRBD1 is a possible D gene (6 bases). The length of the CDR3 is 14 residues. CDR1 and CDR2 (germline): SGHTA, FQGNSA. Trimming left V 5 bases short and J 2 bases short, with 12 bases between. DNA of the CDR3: TGTGCCAGCAGCATCCGGGACATAAACTATGGCTACACCTTC. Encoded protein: CASSIRDINYGYTF.

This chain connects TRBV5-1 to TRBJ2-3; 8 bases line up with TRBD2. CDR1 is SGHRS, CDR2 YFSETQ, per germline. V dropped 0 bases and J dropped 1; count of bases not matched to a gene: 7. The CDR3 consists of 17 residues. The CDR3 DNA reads TGCGCCAGCAGCTTGGACTTTCCAGCGGGGGGCACAGATACGCAGTATTTT. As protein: CASSLDFPAGGTDTQYF.

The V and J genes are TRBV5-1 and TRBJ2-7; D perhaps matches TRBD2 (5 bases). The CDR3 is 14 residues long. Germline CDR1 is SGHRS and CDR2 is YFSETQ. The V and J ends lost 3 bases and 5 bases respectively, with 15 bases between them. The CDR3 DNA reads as TGCGCCAGCAGCTCGACTAACGGGCCCGACGAGCAGTACTTC. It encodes CASSSTNGPDEQYF.

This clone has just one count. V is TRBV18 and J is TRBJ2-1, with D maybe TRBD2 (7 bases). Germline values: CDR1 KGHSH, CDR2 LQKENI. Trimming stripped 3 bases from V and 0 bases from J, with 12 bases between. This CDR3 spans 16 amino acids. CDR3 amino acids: CASSPLGGPSYNEQFF. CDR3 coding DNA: TGTGCCAGCTCACCCCTCGGGGGGCCCTCCTACAATGAGCAGTTCTTC.

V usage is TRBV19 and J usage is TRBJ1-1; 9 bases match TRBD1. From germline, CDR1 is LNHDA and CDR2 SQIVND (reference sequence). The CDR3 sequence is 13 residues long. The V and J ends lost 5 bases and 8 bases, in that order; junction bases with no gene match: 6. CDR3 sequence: CASSDGQGPEAFF. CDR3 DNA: TGTGCCAGTAGTGACGGACAGGGGCCCGAAGCTTTCTTT.